Below, 31 T cell receptor beta chains from the same sample are listed, as sequenced in a study of blood T cells in healthy people across ages. A sample-barcoded 5' primer and a J-beta primer mix were used in a second PCR of roughly 7 to 11 cycles. In TCRdb, the 5' RACE reads were re-called with MiXCR into one record per CDR3 protein. The table shows approximately 690,000 distinct CDR3 sequences, with around three fifths occurring only once. Sequenced material: blood. The receptors come from a man aged 55 to 70 in good health.

The CDR3 sequence: CASSPPAGEKLFF. The CDR3 DNA sequence: TGTGCCAGCAGTCCACCGGCGGGTGAAAAACTGTTTTTT. The chain employs TRBV12-3 or TRBV12-4 and TRBJ1-4, with unresolved D. There are 13 residues in the CDR3. V lost 5 bases and J lost 7, with 11 bases in between.

This clonotype was counted once. The genes are TRBV6-5 and TRBJ2-6; D remains ambiguous. Deletions cut 4 bases from V and 0 bases from J, with 13 bases between. From germline, CDR1 is MNHEY and CDR2 SVGAGI. CDR3 length equals 17 residues. CDR3 sequence: CASSLNPAGSGANVLTF. CDR3 nucleotides: TGTGCCAGCAGTTTAAACCCGGCTGGCTCTGGGGCCAACGTCCTGACTTTC.

This rearrangement joins TRBV5-1 to TRBJ2-1; D is unresolved. V was clipped by 1 base and J by 0 bases, with 11 bases between them. CDR1 is SGHRS and CDR2 is YFSETQ in the germline V gene. The CDR3 consists of 16 residues. This chain's CDR3 is CASSLPVLSSYNEQFF. In DNA form, the CDR3 reads TGCGCCAGCAGCTTGCCCGTCCTGAGCTCCTACAATGAGCAGTTCTTC.

The chain carries TRBV6-2 or TRBV6-3 and TRBJ2-5; 14 bases match TRBD2. From germline, CDR1 is MNHEY and CDR2 SVGEGT. CDR3 length equals 18 residues. V shed 6 bases and J 2 bases; nucleotides not matched to a gene: 11. In DNA, the CDR3 is TGTGCCAGCAGCCGCCAACCCGGACTAGCGGGGGGTCAAGAGACCCAGTACTTC. The encoded protein is CASSRQPGLAGGQETQYF.

Concerning this clonotype itself: At one boundary the junction diverges from the germline segment, which might be a read error. The CDR3 region is CATLAGAFTETQYF. The DNA for the CDR3 is TGTGCCACCTTAGCGGGGGCGTTCACAGAGACGCAGTATTTT. The V gene is TRBV7-9, the J gene TRBJ2-3, with 9 bases that match TRBD2. The CDR3 runs 14 residues. Germline V gives CDR1 SEHNR, CDR2 FQNEAQ (reference sequence).

About this clonotype: A read error may be the cause here, since a much bigger clone is one base away. The chain employs TRBV7-2 and TRBJ2-5; D is unresolved. Deletions cut 5 bases from V and 2 bases from J, with 9 bases between. Germline V gives CDR1 SGHTA, CDR2 FQGNSA. The CDR3 consists of 13 residues. The CDR3 region has the DNA TGTGCCAGCAGCCGGGCGGAGCAAGAGACCCAGTACTTC. Its translation: CASSRAEQETQYF.

The chain employs TRBV5-1 and TRBJ1-2; D gene unclear. Trimming cost V 4 bases and J 4 bases, with 14 bases left between them. CDR3 length: 14 residues. The germline V gene encodes CDR1 SGHRS and CDR2 YFSETQ. CDR3 coding DNA: TGCGCCAGCAGCGGCGAAACAGCAGCCTATGGCTACACCTTC. The encoded protein is CASSGETAAYGYTF.

The chain links TRBV5-1 to TRBJ2-7, with TRBD1 matching over 8 bases. The CDR3 is made up of 14 amino acids. Germline-derived CDR1 and CDR2 are SGHRS and YFSETQ. V lost 1 base and J lost 4; bases outside the gene matches: 4. CDR3 region: CASSLQGQGYEQYF. The CDR3 region has the DNA TGCGCCAGCAGCTTGCAAGGACAGGGATACGAGCAGTACTTC. The full variable domain, with the rest looked up from reference TRBV5-1 and TRBJ2-7, is KAGVTQTPRYLIKTRGQQVTLSCSPISGHRSVSWYQQTPGQGLQFLFEYFSETQRNKGNFPGRFSGRQFSNSRSEMNVSTLELGDSALYLCASSLQGQGYEQYFGPGTRLTVT.

This clonotype was seen more than once but under ten times. This chain uses TRBV5-1 with TRBJ2-2; a possible D gene is TRBD2 (6 bases). CDR1 is SGHRS, CDR2 YFSETQ, per germline. The CDR3 runs to 12 residues. V lost 5 bases and J lost 7, with 9 bases in between. The CDR3 loop is CASRDYNGELFF. DNA of the CDR3: TGCGCCAGCAGGGACTATAACGGGGAGCTGTTTTTT.

The V and J genes are TRBV2 and TRBJ2-1; TRBD2 aligns across 10 bases. V lost 10 bases and J lost 4; bases outside the gene matches: 10. The CDR3 sequence is 15 residues long. CDR1 is SNHLY and CDR2 is FYNNEI in the germline V gene. The CDR3 is CATRGLAGVYNEQFF. The CDR3 region has the DNA TGTGCCACCAGGGGCCTAGCGGGGGTTTACAATGAGCAGTTCTTC.

The chain recombines TRBV6-5 with TRBJ2-3; perhaps TRBD1 as D (6 bases). CDR3 length: 15 amino acids. V was clipped by 9 bases and J by 2 bases, with 18 bases between them. CDR1 MNHEY and CDR2 SVGAGI come from the germline V gene. CDR3 in amino acids: CARRTPGHNTDTQYF. CDR3 DNA: TGTGCCAGAAGGACCCCGGGACACAACACAGATACGCAGTATTTT.

Written as DNA, the CDR3 is TGTGCCAGCTCCCCGGGGACAAGTCACGAGCAGTACTTC. Translated: CASSPGTSHEQYF. The chain employs TRBV7-2 and TRBJ2-7; tentative D call: TRBD1 (6 bases). The germline V and J ends were trimmed by 8 bases and 5 bases, with 16 bases remaining between them. The CDR3 length is 13 residues. Germline values: CDR1 SGHTA, CDR2 FQGNSA.

The rearrangement uses TRBV7-2 and TRBJ2-1, with D maybe TRBD2 (5 bases). Trimming stripped 0 bases from V and 4 bases from J, with 10 bases between. The CDR3 extends over 15 amino acids. Per the germline V gene, CDR1 is SGHTA and CDR2 is FQGNSA. In DNA, the CDR3 is TGTGCCAGCAGCTTAGCGGAGGCCAGATACAATGAGCAGTTCTTC. Protein sequence: CASSLAEARYNEQFF.

The CDR3 nucleotides read TGTGCCACCAGCAGAGATCGGGCACAGCTATACAATGAGCAGTTCTTC. The encoded protein is CATSRDRAQLYNEQFF. The chain couples TRBV15 to TRBJ2-1, with D unclear. This CDR3 comprises 16 residues. CDR1 is LNHNV and CDR2 is YYDKDF in the germline V gene (reference sequence). The V gene lost 0 bases and the J gene lost 4 bases, with 13 bases spanning the gap.

This sequence joins TRBV11-1 and TRBJ2-1, with TRBD2 identical over 9 bases. The J call is uncertain, as TRBJ2-7 better fits the DNA end. CDR1 and CDR2 (germline): SGHAT, FQDESV (reference sequence). This CDR3 comprises 16 residues. Here the CDR3 DNA reads TGTGCCAGCAGCTTATCCGCTAGCGGGGCCTACAATGAGCAGTACTTC. Translating gives CASSLSASGAYNEQYF.

The chain combines TRBV12-3 or TRBV12-4 with TRBJ2-4; tentatively, D is TRBD2 (5 bases). The V gene lost 1 base and the J gene lost 7 bases, with 8 bases spanning the gap. The CDR3 is 13 residues long. Here the CDR3 DNA reads TGTGCCAGCAGTTTAGGCGGGTGGAACATTCAGTACTTC. Its protein is CASSLGGWNIQYF.

This clonotype has a count of ten or more. The CDR3 coding sequence is TGTGCCAGCAGTTACTCGTTGGGCTCTGGGGCCAACGTCCTGACTTTC. As protein: CASSYSLGSGANVLTF. The V gene is TRBV6-6, the J gene TRBJ2-6; D unclear. The V gene lost 0 bases and the J gene lost 0 bases, with 6 bases spanning the gap. CDR1 is MNHNY and CDR2 is SVGAGI in the germline V gene (reference sequence). This CDR3 spans 16 amino acids.

The chain combines TRBV4-2 with TRBJ2-5, with 8 positions matching TRBD2. Germline CDR1 and CDR2: LGHNA and YNFKEQ. V lost 4 bases to trimming and J lost 5 bases; unmatched junction nucleotides: 12. The CDR3 covers 16 residues. As DNA, the CDR3 is TGTGCCAGCAGCCCCGGGACCGGGACTAGTGGGGAGACCCAGTACTTC. Translation: CASSPGTGTSGETQYF.

Comment on this clonotype: Germline and junction disagree at one end, which may indicate a read error. This rearrangement joins TRBV12-3 or TRBV12-4 to TRBJ2-1; D remains unclear. The CDR3 runs to 12 residues. The CDR3 loop reads CTSSPSYKEQFF. DNA of the CDR3: TGTACCAGCAGCCCTTCATACAAGGAGCAGTTCTTC.

The V call is TRBV20-1, the J call TRBJ2-5, with a possible D match to TRBD1 (6 bases). Gene TRBJ2-7 matches the end of the DNA better, so the J call may be wrong. This CDR3 contains 12 residues. Germline V gives CDR1 DFQATT, CDR2 SNEGSKA (reference sequence). The CDR3 loop is CSASQGTYEQYF. The CDR3 region has the DNA TGCAGTGCGTCACAGGGAACCTACGAGCAGTACTTC.

This clonotype has more than one count but fewer than ten. The chain carries TRBV27 and TRBJ2-5; D tentatively reads TRBD1 or TRBD2 (5 bases each). V lost 8 bases, J lost 7 bases, and 20 bases lay in between. Germline V gene sequence: CDR1 MNHEY, CDR2 SMNVEV (reference sequence). This CDR3 region has 14 residues. DNA for the CDR3: TGTGCCAGCCGAGGGACGGCAAATCGGTGGACCCAGTACTTC. Amino acid sequence: CASRGTANRWTQYF.

This clonotype was seen a few times. This chain joins TRBV4-1 and TRBJ1-4; no reliable D call. Trimming took 1 base from V and 2 from J, leaving 5 bases between them. CDR1 and CDR2 (germline): MGHRA, YSYEKL. The CDR3 covers 14 residues. In DNA form, the CDR3 reads TGCGCCAGCAGCCAAGGCGAGACTAATGAAAAACTGTTTTTT. This translates into CASSQGETNEKLFF.

The chain has TRBV12-3 or TRBV12-4 and TRBJ2-3; D not certain. The CDR3 contains 14 residues. Trimming took 3 bases from V and 6 from J, leaving 13 bases between them. The CDR3 DNA follows: TGTGCCAGCAGTTTTTTAGTGAAGGTGGATACGCAGTATTTT. Translation: CASSFLVKVDTQYF.

In its sample, this clonotype was seen a few times. The chain is built from TRBV20-1 and TRBJ2-1; a possible D gene is TRBD1 (6 bases). This CDR3 is 13 amino acids long. The ends were cut back, 6 bases at V and 10 bases at J, with 19 bases in the middle. Germline CDR1 and CDR2: DFQATT and SNEGSKA (reference sequence). DNA of the CDR3: TGCAGTGCAACTCGAGGACAGCTAGGCGAGCAGTTCTTC. Amino acid sequence: CSATRGQLGEQFF.

The rearrangement joins TRBV7-2 to TRBJ1-6, with D uncertain. The CDR3 extends over 15 amino acids. The V gene's germline CDR1 is SGHTA and CDR2 FQGNSA. The V end was cut by 0 bases, the J end by 4 bases, with 7 bases between. CDR3 sequence reads: CASSLAGRYNSPLHF. As DNA, the CDR3 is TGTGCCAGCAGCTTAGCTGGTCGTTATAATTCACCCCTCCACTTT.

The chain uses TRBV7-9 and TRBJ2-1, with TRBD1 as a possible D gene (6 bases). With 4 bases removed from V and 3 bases from J, the gap between germline ends came to 16 bases. Germline CDR1 reads SEHNR; CDR2 reads FQNEAQ (reference sequence). The CDR3 has 16 residues. The CDR3 coding sequence is TGTGCCAGCAGCTCCCGGGAACAGGGCTTCTACAATGAGCAGTTCTTC. This translates into CASSSREQGFYNEQFF.

J is TRBJ2-3 and V is TRBV7-9, with 8 nucleotides matching TRBD2. The germline CDR1 and CDR2 sequences are SEHNR and FQNEAQ (reference sequence). This CDR3 is built from 16 residues. Trimming cost V 5 bases and J 0 bases; bases outside gene matches: 7. CDR3 protein: CASSPHSGVSTDTQYF. Here the CDR3 DNA reads TGTGCCAGCAGCCCCCATAGCGGGGTTAGCACAGATACGCAGTATTTT.

For the CDR3, the DNA is TGTGCCAGCACCCCGGCAGCGGGGGAGTACAATGAGCAGTTCTTC. This translates into CASTPAAGEYNEQFF. The chain joins TRBV21-1 to TRBJ2-1; the D call TRBD2 from the table was never checked on the DNA. TRBV21-1 is a known pseudogene. CDR3 length: 15 amino acids.

This clonotype has more than one count but fewer than ten. The J gene is TRBJ2-3, the V gene TRBV11-2, with a possible D match to TRBD1 (6 bases). CDR1 and CDR2 from the germline V gene are SGHAT and FQNNGV. Trimming stripped 4 bases from V and 0 bases from J, with 11 bases between. CDR3 length equals 15 residues. CDR3 nucleotides: TGTGCCAGCAGCTCGGGACAACTAAGCACAGATACGCAGTATTTT. It encodes CASSSGQLSTDTQYF.

The chain couples TRBV29-1 to TRBJ2-3; maybe TRBD2 (6 bases). V was pared by 2 bases and J by 3 bases, with 12 bases between. This CDR3 has 14 amino acids. Germline V lookup: CDR1 SQVTM, CDR2 ANQGSEA. The CDR3 DNA follows: TGCAGCGTTGAAAGACCGGGGGAAACAGATACGCAGTATTTT. Its protein product is CSVERPGETDTQYF.

This clonotype appeared a few times. The chain links TRBV6-6 to TRBJ2-4, with D unresolved. The end of the DNA aligns better with TRBJ2-7, so the J call may be wrong. The length of the CDR3 is 13 residues. CDR1 and CDR2 (germline): MNHNY, SVGAGI (reference sequence). The CDR3 region is CASSYRDGDEQYF. DNA for the CDR3: TGTGCCAGCAGTTACAGGGATGGGGACGAGCAGTACTTC.